Following are 18 T cell receptor beta chains from one sample sequenced in a study of T cells expressing NK-cell markers. TCRdb re-analyzed the 5' RACE reads; it lists each CDR3 protein once, without DNA. The ten top clones account for about 10%, within a sample of about 390,000 distinct CDR3 sequences. Specimen: blood T cells: a sorted CD56 or NKG2C T cell subset, CD4+ or CD8+ T cells, or bulk PBMC T cells (not recorded which). The receptors were gathered from a woman in her forties or fifties in good health.

The rearrangement joins TRBV14 to TRBJ2-2; TCRdb's assignment of TRBD1 cannot be checked, as there is no DNA. CDR3 length: 15 residues. Germline V gives CDR1 SGHDN, CDR2 FVKESK. CDR3 in amino acids: CASSLTGKIYGELFF. The variable domain in full, with the rest retrieved from reference TRBV14 and TRBJ2-2, is EAGVTQFPSHSVIEKGQTVTLRCDPISGHDNLYWYRRVMGKEIKFLLHFVKESKQDESGMPNNRFLAERTGGTYSTLKVQPAELEDSGVYFCASSLTGKIYGELFFGEGSRLTVL.

The chain joins TRBV20-1 to TRBJ1-1. The germline gives CDR1 DFQATT, CDR2 SNEGSKA (reference sequence). The CDR3 spans 12 residues. The CDR3 sequence: CSARGVSWGAFF.

The rearrangement joins TRBV12-3 or TRBV12-4 to TRBJ2-5; absent DNA, TCRdb's TRBD1 call cannot be checked. The CDR3 loop spans 14 amino acids. The CDR3 reads CASSPGVAKETQYF.

The chain carries TRBV25-1 and TRBJ2-1; with no DNA, the TCRdb D assignment of TRBD2 cannot be verified. Looked up from germline, CDR1 is MGHDK and CDR2 is SYGVNS. This CDR3 has 14 amino acids. The CDR3: CASSILAGYNEQFF.

The V call is TRBV20-1, the J call TRBJ1-2; the TCRdb D gene call, TRBD1, has no DNA to confirm it. This CDR3 region has 15 residues. Germline V gives CDR1 DFQATT, CDR2 SNEGSKA (reference sequence). The CDR3 is CSATIGAGGGRGYTF.

The chain is built from TRBV5-6 and TRBJ2-5; checking the TCRdb D call of TRBD2 is not possible without DNA. CDR3 length: 17 amino acids. From germline, CDR1 is SGHDT and CDR2 YYEEEE. This chain's CDR3 is CASSLQTSGRTGETQYF.

The chain is built from TRBV2 and TRBJ2-5; no DNA is available, so the TRBD1 call from TCRdb remains unchecked. CDR1 SNHLY and CDR2 FYNNEI come from the germline V gene. The CDR3 covers 14 residues. The CDR3 loop reads CASDAGAVQETQYF.

The chain links TRBV4-1 to TRBJ1-5; the TCRdb D gene call, TRBD1, has no DNA to confirm it. CDR3 length: 15 residues. Germline CDR1 reads MGHRA; CDR2 reads YSYEKL. The CDR3 region is CASSLAEQNFQPQHF.

The chain has TRBV20-1 and TRBJ2-3; TCRdb returns TRBD2, unconfirmable since there is no DNA. Germline-derived CDR1 and CDR2 are DFQATT and SNEGSKA (reference sequence). This CDR3 is 15 amino acids long. CDR3 region: CSARSLAGGGDTQYF.

The V call is TRBV11-3, the J call TRBJ1-2; the D call of TRBD1 rests on TCRdb alone, since no DNA is present to check it. This CDR3 spans 13 amino acids. Germline CDR1 reads SGHNT; CDR2 reads YENEEA. The CDR3 here is CASSFGASSGYTF.

The chain links TRBV6-5 to TRBJ1-2; no DNA is available, so the TRBD1 call from TCRdb remains unchecked. Germline assignment: CDR1 MNHEY and CDR2 SVGAGI. This CDR3 region has 15 residues. The CDR3 reads CASSPGGGDPKGYTF.

The chain links TRBV3-1 to TRBJ2-2; TCRdb's D gene call, TRBD1, goes unchecked for lack of DNA. CDR1 LGHDT and CDR2 YNNKEL come from the germline V gene (reference sequence). The CDR3 is 14 amino acids. The CDR3 spells CASSRDSLTGELFF. The variable domain in full, with the rest retrieved from reference TRBV3-1 and TRBJ2-2, is DTAVSQTPKYLVTQMGNDKSIKCEQNLGHDTMYWYKQDSKKFLKIMFSYNNKELIINETVPNRFSPKSPDKAHLNLHINSLELGDSAVYFCASSRDSLTGELFFGEGSRLTVL.

The chain uses TRBV12-3 or TRBV12-4 and TRBJ2-3; checking the TCRdb D call of TRBD1 is not possible without DNA. The CDR3 has 15 residues. The CDR3 region is CASRTHGGTTDTQYF.

This rearrangement joins TRBV12-3 or TRBV12-4 to TRBJ1-2; the D gene TCRdb calls, TRBD1, cannot be checked with no DNA. This CDR3 has 15 residues. CDR3 region: CASTFMGRTAEGYTF.

The CDR3 reads CASRYGAGAYEQYF. V and J are TRBV5-1 and TRBJ2-7; TCRdb calls TRBD1, which cannot be checked without DNA. Germline V gives CDR1 SGHRS, CDR2 YFSETQ. The CDR3 totals 14 residues.

The gene calls are TRBV5-1 and TRBJ2-7. From germline, CDR1 is SGHRS and CDR2 YFSETQ. The CDR3 consists of 13 residues. The CDR3 sequence: CASSLTAAYEQYF.

This CDR3 is CASSYSQENGYTF. The chain is built from TRBV6-6 and TRBJ1-2; lacking DNA, the TRBD1 call made by TCRdb goes unchecked. The CDR3 sequence is 13 residues long. Germline lookup yields CDR1 MNHNY and CDR2 SVGAGI (reference sequence).

This CDR3 reads CAIRAAGDSYGYTF. V and J are TRBV10-3 and TRBJ1-2; lacking DNA, the TRBD1 call made by TCRdb goes unchecked. This CDR3 spans 14 amino acids. CDR1 is ENHRY and CDR2 is SYGVKD in the germline V gene.